This TCR beta chain was identified during a study of blood T cell repertoires in COVID-19 (dated by TCRdb to about 2020). In terms of the full investigation: Collaborator samples came from the United States, Italy and Spain and covered acute and convalescent phases of COVID-19. The material from the prospective study consisted of cDNA or gDNA derived from T cells, B-cell-depleted T cells, or PBMCs. Subjects who had been exposed to COVID-19, were actively infected with it, or had recovered from it provided the deeply sampled blood TCRbeta repertoires that made up the dataset. The repertoires were released in a freely available public database meant as a resource for research on the immune response to SARS-CoV-2. Samples came from the ongoing ImmuneRACE study (first 160 participants) plus 1,254 subjects from 6 global collaborators. The sample metadata nearly always contained a de-identified subject ID, COVID-19 status, age in years and sex. Where available, HLA class I and class II types were taken from metadata supplied by the sample provider and were not determined by assay-based typing.

The immunoSEQ Assay, a bias-controlled multiplex PCR, was used to amplify TCRbeta CDR3 regions from genomic DNA. Concerning the study's data processing: The number of nucleated cells in each sample was estimated from the amplification of reference gene primers within the assay. To quantify the absolute abundance of each unique TCRbeta CDR3 rearrangement, sequence reads were collapsed and filtered. For each sample, productive Simpson clonality was calculated as the square root of Simpson's diversity index across productive rearrangements. The clones in this table, taken by TCRdb from immuneACCESS, are in-frame only. Not every clone is retained; where verified, under half of the shortfall comes from an unresolved V gene, and the cause of the rest is unknown. V, J and clone size were drawn from that table, and D and trimming were deduced from the DNA. Recorded for this sample are roughly 80,000 clones; 88% of them occurred a single time. The ten largest clones represent over 8.5% of the sample.

CDR1 and CDR2 are drawn from the germline V gene (reference sequence): MNHEY, SMNVEV. The junction shows trimming of 4 bases on V and 0 bases on J, plus 6 bases between the germline ends. The cysteine opens and the phenylalanine closes a CDR3 of 13 amino acids. Here the CDR3 DNA is all that survives: 39 bases in frame from base 1. With respect to this clone: Which antigen it targets is not known. Qualities for individual bases were not recorded, and no much larger clone is one base off.

Collaborating institutions collected whole blood in K2EDTA tubes following their own protocols. For TCRbeta analysis, collaborator samples were shipped as frozen whole blood, as isolated PBMCs, or as DNA extracted from either sample type. Results and caveats for the whole study, not just this receptor: The quantity of clinical and demographic metadata differed by source and by participant and was supplied without curation.

The chain couples TRBV27 to TRBJ2-5; D gene: possibly TRBD1, on 5 matching bases. This sequence was found in a human donor in a cohort sampled during active COVID-19. Sequencing was performed on peripheral blood. This receptor carries the CDR3 CASSWTNQETQYF. The nucleotide sequence is TGTGCCAGCAGTTGGACAAACCAAGAGACCCAGTACTTC.